A selection of T cell receptor beta chains follows, all from one sample in a study of cytotoxic CD8 clonotypes in ibrutinib-treated CLL. The protocol was immunoSEQ multiplex PCR, while the TCRdb copy is restricted to in-frame clones and leaves out a portion. Of about 49,000 clones in the sample, approximately 53% were seen once. Sequencing used PBMCs, obtained after 12 months of ibrutinib treatment. These receptors came from a human donor with chronic lymphocytic leukemia. Each CDR3 is given with its conserved first and last residue. The D gene is left open where the match is weak. The listing skips clone size in some rows; elsewhere it reads once, few, many or a size class.

j_call clone_size v_call d_call cdr3_aa cdr3_nt
TRBJ2-7 few TRBV5-4 TRBD2 CASSLLAGPSYEQYF TGTGCCAGCAGCTTACTAGCGGGACCTTCCTACGAGCAGTACTTC
TRBJ2-7 . TRBV29-1 TRBD1 CSVERGQGGYEQYF TGCAGCGTTGAAAGGGGACAGGGTGGCTACGAGCAGTACTTC
TRBJ1-1 . TRBV6-6 . CASSFPGAGTEAFF TGTGCCAGCAGTTTCCCAGGGGCTGGAACTGAAGCTTTCTTT
TRBJ2-3 . TRBV18 . CASSPRRGTQYF TGTGCCAGCTCACCACGAAGGGGTACGCAGTATTTT
TRBJ1-2 few TRBV5-5 . CASSFLLNYGYTF TGTGCCAGCAGCTTCCTTTTAAACTATGGCTACACCTTC
TRBJ2-7 . TRBV2 . CASSRDGSSYEQYF TGTGCCAGCAGTCGAGACGGGAGCTCCTACGAGCAGTACTTC
TRBJ2-7 . TRBV29-1 TRBD1 CSVSGTGDYEQYF TGCAGCGTTTCCGGGACAGGGGACTACGAGCAGTACTTC
TRBJ2-5 . TRBV7-9 . CASSLVRALETQYF TGTGCCAGCAGCTTAGTTCGGGCCTTAGAGACCCAGTACTTC
TRBJ2-3 . TRBV2 . CASSEQGLRTDTQYF TGTGCCAGCAGTGAACAGGGGTTAAGGACAGATACGCAGTATTTT
TRBJ2-1 many TRBV5-4 TRBD2 CASSQGLAGGPGGYNEQFF TGTGCCAGCAGCCAAGGACTAGCGGGAGGGCCTGGGGGCTACAATGAGCAGTTCTTC
TRBJ1-2 once TRBV5-4 TRBD1 CASSLPRDSRGSGYTF TGTGCCAGCAGCTTACCCCGGGACAGTAGAGGTTCGGGCTACACCTTC
TRBJ1-2 few TRBV9 . CASSPIWGLDYGYTF TGTGCCAGCAGCCCCATTTGGGGTTTGGACTATGGCTACACCTTC
TRBJ1-1 many TRBV5-1 TRBD1 CASSFDRGMNTEAFF TGCGCCAGCAGCTTCGACAGGGGGATGAACACTGAAGCTTTCTTT
TRBJ1-2 . TRBV28 . CASSSMTGLYGYTF TGTGCCAGCAGTTCCATGACAGGTCTCTATGGCTACACCTTC
TRBJ2-1 many TRBV7-2 TRBD2 CASSFAGVHEQFF TGTGCCAGCAGCTTTGCGGGAGTCCATGAGCAGTTCTTC
TRBJ2-5 . TRBV14 TRBD1 CASSQPGQSQETQYF TGTGCCAGCAGCCAGCCGGGACAGAGTCAAGAGACCCAGTACTTC
TRBJ1-2 few TRBV29-1 . CSVERGGGYGYTF TGCAGCGTTGAACGGGGCGGTGGTTATGGCTACACCTTC
TRBJ1-4 many TRBV4-1 TRBD1 CASSPQGTTNEKLFF TGCGCCAGCAGCCCACAGGGGACAACTAATGAAAAACTGTTTTTT
TRBJ1-3 . TRBV21-1 . CASSKAPEQKGPGNTIYF TGTGCCAGCAGCAAAGCACCGGAACAGAAGGGACCTGGAAACACCATATATTTT
TRBJ1-1 . TRBV11-2 TRBD1 CASSGQGGRTEAFF TGTGCCAGCAGCGGACAGGGGGGAAGGACTGAAGCTTTCTTT
TRBJ2-7 few TRBV5-1 . CASSLDLYEQYF TGCGCCAGCAGCTTGGACCTCTACGAGCAGTACTTC
TRBJ2-5 many TRBV18 . CASSPQETQYF TGTGCCAGCTCCCCCCAAGAGACCCAGTACTTC